The sequence of this T cell receptor beta chain was determined in a study of T cell repertoires in cytomegalovirus infection (dated by TCRdb to the late 2010s). Looking at the study overall: Peptide stimulations targeted recently identified HLA-C-restricted CMV epitopes, whose presentation resists viral immunomodulation, together with well-studied HLA-B-restricted epitopes. Donor HLA type was relevant to the analysis, as public TCR beta signatures indicated carriage of CMV infection together with the matching HLA type. Results the study describes overall, beyond this receptor: In the ex vivo response, HLA-C-restricted CMV-specific TCR beta clonotypes were dominant, and in two of eight donors the single most frequent clonotype came from this HLA-C-restricted group. Carriers of CMV infection plus the relevant HLA type were discriminated by the cumulative frequency of public TCR beta family members in the study cohort and in an independent approximately 340-donor cohort.

The listed sequencing device is Illumina HiSeq 1500. Clones were called with MiXCR by TCRdb after fastp trimmed the public reads at Q25, and only in-frame beta chains were retained. Records with the same CDR3 protein are collapsed into one entry carrying the most frequent genes and DNA. This sample has some 700,000 distinct CDR3 sequences in its table, and roughly 36% of those were observed once. In total, the top ten clones hold approximately 18% of the sample. Explained via the paper, the treatment or condition label denotes: in vitro stimulation with specific CMV peptide epitopes to enrich CMV-specific T cells. The CDR3 measures 15 amino acids from cysteine to phenylalanine. Just CDR3 DNA is preserved here, 45 bases in frame from base 1. Trimming at the junction amounts to 10 bases on V and 5 bases on J, and the germline ends lie 20 bases apart. Comments on this clonotype: No cognate antigen has been identified for it. Per-base qualities were not stored, and no clone one base away is much larger.

This sample comprised cultured PBMCs, obtained from culture after CMV antigen stimulation. The clonotype originates from a human donor in good health (CMV status not recorded). Some clones in this sample may be carry-over from other donors' samples. The V gene is TRBV12-3 or TRBV12-4 and the J gene is TRBJ2-2; no D segment can be confidently identified. The CDR3 is CATRSMGIRTGELFF. The DNA sequence is given as TGTGCCACCAGGTCCATGGGTATTCGGACCGGGGAGCTGTTTTTT.